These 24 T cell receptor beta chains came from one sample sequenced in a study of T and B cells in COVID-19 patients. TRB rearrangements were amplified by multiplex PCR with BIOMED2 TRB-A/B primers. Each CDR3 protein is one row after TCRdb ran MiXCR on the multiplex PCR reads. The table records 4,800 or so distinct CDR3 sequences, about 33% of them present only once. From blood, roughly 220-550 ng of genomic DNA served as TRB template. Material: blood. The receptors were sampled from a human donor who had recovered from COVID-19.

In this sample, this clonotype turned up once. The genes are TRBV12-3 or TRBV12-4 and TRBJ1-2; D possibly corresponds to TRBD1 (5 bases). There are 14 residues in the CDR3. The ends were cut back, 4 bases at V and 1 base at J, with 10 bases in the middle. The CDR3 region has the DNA TGTGCCAGCAGTTGGGGACTCAATAACTATGGCTACACCTTC. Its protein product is CASSWGLNNYGYTF.

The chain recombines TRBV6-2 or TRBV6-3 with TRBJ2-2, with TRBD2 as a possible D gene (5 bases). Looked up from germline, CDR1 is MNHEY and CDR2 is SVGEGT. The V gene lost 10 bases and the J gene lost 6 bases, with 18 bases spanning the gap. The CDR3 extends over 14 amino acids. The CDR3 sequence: CATFSGVGPGELFF. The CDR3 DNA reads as TGTGCCACTTTTTCCGGGGTGGGTCCCGGGGAGCTGTTTTTT.

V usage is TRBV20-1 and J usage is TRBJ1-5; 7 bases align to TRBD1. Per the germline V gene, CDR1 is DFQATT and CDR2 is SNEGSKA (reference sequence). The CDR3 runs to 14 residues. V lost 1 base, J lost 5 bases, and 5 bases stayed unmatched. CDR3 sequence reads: CSARVGQGDQPQHF. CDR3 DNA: TGCAGTGCTAGAGTTGGGCAGGGGGATCAGCCCCAGCATTTT.

CDR3 DNA: TGTGCCAGCAGTTCACGAACAGGGGGCGCGGCCAAAAACATTCAGTACTTC. Its translation: CASSSRTGGAAKNIQYF. The rearrangement joins TRBV6-5 to TRBJ2-4; 9 positions match TRBD1. This CDR3 contains 17 residues. V was clipped by 4 bases and J by 1 base; unmatched bases: 8. The germline CDR1 and CDR2 sequences are MNHEY and SVGAGI.

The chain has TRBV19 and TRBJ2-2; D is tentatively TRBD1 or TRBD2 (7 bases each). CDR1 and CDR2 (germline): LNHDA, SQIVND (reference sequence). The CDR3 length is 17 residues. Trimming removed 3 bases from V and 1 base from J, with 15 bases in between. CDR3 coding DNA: TGTGCCAGTAGTATGGTCGGGAGGACAGGGAACACCGGGGAGCTGTTTTTT. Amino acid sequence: CASSMVGRTGNTGELFF.

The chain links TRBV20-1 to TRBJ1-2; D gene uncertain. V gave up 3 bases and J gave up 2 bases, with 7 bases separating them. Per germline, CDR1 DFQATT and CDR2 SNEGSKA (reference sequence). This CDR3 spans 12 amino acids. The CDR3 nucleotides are TGCAGTGCTAGTCGGCAGAACTATGGCTACACCTTC. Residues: CSASRQNYGYTF.

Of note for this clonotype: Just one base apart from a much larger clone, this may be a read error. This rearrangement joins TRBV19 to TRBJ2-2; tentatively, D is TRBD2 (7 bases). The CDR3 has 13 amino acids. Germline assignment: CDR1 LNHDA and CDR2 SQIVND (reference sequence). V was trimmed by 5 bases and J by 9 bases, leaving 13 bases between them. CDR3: CASSGGGAWELFF. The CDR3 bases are TGTGCCAGTAGTGGGGGGGGGGCCTGGGAGCTGTTTTTT.

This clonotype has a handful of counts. The CDR3 nucleotides read TGTGCCAGCAGTGAAGCCCTGACAGGGTCAGAGACCCAGTACTTC. Its translation is CASSEALTGSETQYF. The chain carries TRBV6-1 and TRBJ2-5; 7 nucleotides match TRBD1. This CDR3 comprises 15 residues. The V and J ends lost 0 bases and 4 bases, in that order; junction bases with no gene match: 5. CDR1 is MNHNS and CDR2 is SASEGT in the germline V gene.

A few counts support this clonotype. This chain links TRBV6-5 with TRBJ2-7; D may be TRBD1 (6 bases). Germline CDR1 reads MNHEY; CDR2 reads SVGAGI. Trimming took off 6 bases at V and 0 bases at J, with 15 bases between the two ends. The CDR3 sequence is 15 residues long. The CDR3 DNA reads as TGTGCCAGCAGCCTAAGCATGGACAGCTCCTACGAGCAGTACGTC. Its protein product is CASSLSMDSSYEQYV.

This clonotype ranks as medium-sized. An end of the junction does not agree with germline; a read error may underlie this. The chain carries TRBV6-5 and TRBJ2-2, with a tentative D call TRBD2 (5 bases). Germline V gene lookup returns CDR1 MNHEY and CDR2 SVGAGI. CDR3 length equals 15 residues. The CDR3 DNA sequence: TGTGCCAGCAGTGACTCCTCGGGGTCGACCGGGGAGCTGTTTTTT. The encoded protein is CASSDSSGSTGELFF.

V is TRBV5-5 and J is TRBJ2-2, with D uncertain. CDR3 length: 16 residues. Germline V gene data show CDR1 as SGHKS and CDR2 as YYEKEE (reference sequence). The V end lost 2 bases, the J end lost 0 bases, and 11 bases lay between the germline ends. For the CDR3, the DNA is TGTGCCAGCAGCTTACACATCGGGCCGAACACCGGGGAGCTGTTTTTT. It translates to CASSLHIGPNTGELFF.

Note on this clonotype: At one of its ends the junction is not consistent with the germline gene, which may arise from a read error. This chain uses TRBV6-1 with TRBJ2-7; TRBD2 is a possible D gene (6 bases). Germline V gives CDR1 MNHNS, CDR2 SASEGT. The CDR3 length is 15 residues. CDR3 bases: TGTGCCACCAGTGACACAGGAGGGGAATCCTACGAGCAGTACTTC. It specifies CATSDTGGESYEQYF.

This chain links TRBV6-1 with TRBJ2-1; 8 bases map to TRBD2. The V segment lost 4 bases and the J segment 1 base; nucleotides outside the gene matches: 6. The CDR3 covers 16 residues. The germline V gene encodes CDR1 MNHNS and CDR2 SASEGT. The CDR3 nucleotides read TGTGCCAGCAGTGGTCGGTCTAGCGGGTCCTACAATGAGCAGTTCTTC. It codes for CASSGRSSGSYNEQFF.

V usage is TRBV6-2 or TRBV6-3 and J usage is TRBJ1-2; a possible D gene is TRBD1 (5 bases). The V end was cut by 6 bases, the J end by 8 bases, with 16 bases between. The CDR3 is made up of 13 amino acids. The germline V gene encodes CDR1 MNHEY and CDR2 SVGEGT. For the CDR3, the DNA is TGTGCCAGCAGAATTGGGACCGCCCGCGGCTACACCTTC. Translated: CASRIGTARGYTF.

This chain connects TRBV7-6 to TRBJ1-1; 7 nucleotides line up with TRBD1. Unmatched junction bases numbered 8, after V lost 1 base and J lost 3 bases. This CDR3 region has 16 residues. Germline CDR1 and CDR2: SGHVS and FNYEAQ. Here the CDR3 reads CASSLGAGGRHTEAFF. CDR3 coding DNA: TGTGCCAGCAGCTTAGGGGCAGGGGGGAGGCACACTGAAGCTTTCTTT. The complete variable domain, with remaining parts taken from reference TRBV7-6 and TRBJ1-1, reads GAGVSQSPRYKVTKRGQDVALRCDPISGHVSLYWYRQALGQGPEFLTYFNYEAQQDKSGLPNDRFSAERPEGSISTLTIQRTEQRDSAMYRCASSLGAGGRHTEAFFGQGTRLTVV.

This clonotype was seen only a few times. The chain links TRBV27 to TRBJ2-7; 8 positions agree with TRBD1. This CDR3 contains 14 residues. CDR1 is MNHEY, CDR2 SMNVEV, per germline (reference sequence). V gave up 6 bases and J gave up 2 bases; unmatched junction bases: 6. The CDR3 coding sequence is TGTGCCAGCAGCGCGACAGGGGACCCCTACGAGCAGTACTTC. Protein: CASSATGDPYEQYF.

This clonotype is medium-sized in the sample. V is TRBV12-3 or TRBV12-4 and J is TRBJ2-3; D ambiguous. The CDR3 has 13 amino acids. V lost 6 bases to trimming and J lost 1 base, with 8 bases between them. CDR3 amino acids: CASRPARTDTQYF. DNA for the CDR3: TGTGCCAGCAGGCCGGCACGCACAGATACGCAGTATTTT.

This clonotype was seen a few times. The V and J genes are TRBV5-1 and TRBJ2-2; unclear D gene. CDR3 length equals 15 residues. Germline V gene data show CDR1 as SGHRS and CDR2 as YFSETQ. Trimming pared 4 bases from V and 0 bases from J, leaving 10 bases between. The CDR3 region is CASSPLNTNTGELFF. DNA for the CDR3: TGCGCCAGCAGCCCGCTCAATACGAACACCGGGGAGCTGTTTTTT.

The CDR3 bases are TGTGCCAGCAGGACAGAGGATACGACCTACAATGAGCAGTTCTTC. It is translated as CASRTEDTTYNEQFF. The chain has TRBV12-3 or TRBV12-4 and TRBJ2-1, with D maybe TRBD1 (5 bases). This CDR3 has 15 amino acids. The germline V and J ends were trimmed by 6 bases and 2 bases, with 14 bases remaining between them.

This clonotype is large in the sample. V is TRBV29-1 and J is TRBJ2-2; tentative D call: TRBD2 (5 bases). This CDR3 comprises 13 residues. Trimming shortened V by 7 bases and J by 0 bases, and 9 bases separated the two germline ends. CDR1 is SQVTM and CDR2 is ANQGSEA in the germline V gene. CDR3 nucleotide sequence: TGCAGCGCTACTAGGGCGAACACCGGGGAGCTGTTTTTT. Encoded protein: CSATRANTGELFF.

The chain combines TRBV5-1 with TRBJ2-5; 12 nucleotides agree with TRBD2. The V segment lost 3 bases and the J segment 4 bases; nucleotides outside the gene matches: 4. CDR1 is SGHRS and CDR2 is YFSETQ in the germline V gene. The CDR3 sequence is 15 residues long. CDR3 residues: CASSSSGRAPETQYF. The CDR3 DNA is TGCGCCAGCAGCTCTAGCGGGAGGGCCCCAGAGACCCAGTACTTC. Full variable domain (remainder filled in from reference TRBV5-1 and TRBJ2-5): KAGVTQTPRYLIKTRGQQVTLSCSPISGHRSVSWYQQTPGQGLQFLFEYFSETQRNKGNFPGRFSGRQFSNSRSEMNVSTLELGDSALYLCASSSSGRAPETQYFGPGTRLLVL.

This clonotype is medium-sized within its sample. The CDR3 spells CASSMRLDIRNEQFF. DNA of the CDR3: TGTGCCAGTAGTATGAGACTAGACATAAGAAATGAGCAGTTCTTC. J is TRBJ2-1 and V is TRBV19, with a possible D match to TRBD2 (6 bases). In germline, CDR1 is LNHDA, CDR2 SQIVND (reference sequence). V was clipped by 3 bases and J by 7 bases, with 16 bases between them. This CDR3 contains 15 residues.

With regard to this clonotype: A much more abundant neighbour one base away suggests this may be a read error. CDR3 nucleotide sequence: TGTGCCAGTAGTAAGGTGGATAGGACCAAAAACATTAAGTACTTC. Amino acid sequence: CASSKVDRTKNIKYF. The rearrangement uses TRBV19 and TRBJ2-4; D is undetermined. The germline CDR1 and CDR2 sequences are LNHDA and SQIVND (reference sequence). The CDR3 is 15 amino acids.

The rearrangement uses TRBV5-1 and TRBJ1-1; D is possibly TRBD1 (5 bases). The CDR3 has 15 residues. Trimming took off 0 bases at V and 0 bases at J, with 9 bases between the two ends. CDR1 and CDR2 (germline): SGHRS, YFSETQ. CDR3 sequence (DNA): TGCGCCAGCAGCTTGGGCAGGGCCATGAACACTGAAGCTTTCTTT. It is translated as CASSLGRAMNTEAFF.